This TCR beta chain was identified during a study of patients and donors after allogeneic stem cell transplantation (TCRdb year 2020). Details on this clonotype: Its antigen has not been determined. No much larger clonotype is one base removed from it; base qualities were not supplied.

The library was obtained by RT-PCR. The reads were generated on a NextSeq 550. TCRdb itself trimmed the public reads at Q25 with fastp, ran MiXCR and retained productive beta chains. A single entry per CDR3 protein holds the most common genes and DNA from its merged rows. This sample holds 100,000 to 120,000 distinct CDR3 sequences; approximately 40% were observed only once. Jointly, the top ten make up under 30% of the sample. The TCR sequence derives from a human donor who was either an allogeneic HSCT recipient or a stem cell or donor lymphocyte infusion donor (not recorded which). It is not recorded whose cells these are; they may come from a transplant donor. What was sequenced was blood, either unsorted or a sorted T cell fraction (not recorded which).

The DNA is as follows: TGTGCCAGCAGCCCACAGGGCTTCACCGGGGAGCTGTTTTTT. This gives the protein CASSPQGFTGELFF. The rearranged segments are TRBV11-2 and TRBJ2-2; a weak D assignment points to TRBD1 (6 bases agree). Trimming removed 5 bases from V and 4 bases from J, leaving 11 bases between the germline ends. Reading the germline V gene gives CDR1 SGHAT and CDR2 FQNNGV. From its cysteine to its phenylalanine, the CDR3 spans 14 amino acids. Of the read, only the CDR3 DNA is kept; its 42 bases are in frame from base 1.